Only a few counts were recorded for the clone carrying this TCR beta chain. One entry per CDR3 protein, called by TCRdb with MiXCR from the 5' RACE reads. Of around 590,000 distinct CDR3 sequences in the sample, roughly an eighth were seen once. CDR1 and CDR2 (germline): LNHDA, SQIVND (reference sequence). V dropped 2 bases and J dropped 3; count of bases not matched to a gene: 12. This CDR3 has 18 amino acids. This sample was included in a study of T cells after yellow fever vaccination. The sample was PBMCs, taken on the day of the yellow fever booster vaccination. The chain uses TRBV19 and TRBJ2-7, with TRBD2 identical over 11 bases. This sequence originates from a man aged 25 to 45 who received the YFV17D yellow fever vaccine. The CDR3 region is CASSISSFITSGSYEQYF. CDR3 nucleotides: TGTGCCAGTAGTATATCGAGCTTTATCACTAGCGGGAGCTACGAGCAGTACTTC.